This section outlines one T cell receptor (beta chain) sequence together with its context. This clonotype was counted many times. Its antigen has not been determined. Base qualities are not recorded, but no much larger clone differs from it by a single base. The sample originates from a study of T cells in Graves' hyperthyroidism and ophthalmopathy (dated by TCRdb to about 2019). At the level of the whole study: Peripheral blood samples were taken at initial diagnosis, before any treatment was given. An independent validation cohort of around 19 hyperthyroidism patients and 17 patients who later progressed to ophthalmopathy tested prospective prediction of ophthalmopathy. For training and testing, the 95 to 100 patients in the discovery cohort were randomly divided in a 7:3 ratio. The paper reports TCR Vbeta CDR3 sequencing of about 140 peripheral blood samples: approximately 43 ophthalmopathy, under 80 hyperthyroidism and around 17 progressor patients. A discovery cohort of fewer than 110 patients, roughly 45 with Graves' ophthalmopathy and approximately 60 with stable Graves' hyperthyroidism, was used to find distinguishing TCR V-J signatures. Thyroid tissue and blood T-cell repertoires from six or seven Graves' hyperthyroidism patients were also compared in the study. After blood sampling, hyperthyroidism patients were treated with methimazole at a starting dose of 30 mg daily, and ophthalmopathy patients were treated with high-dose intravenous methylprednisolone. Study-wide conclusions, independent of this receptor: Sample size was not statistically predetermined, and blinding of investigators to group allocation was not performed. A model built on a 13 V-J signature distinguished ophthalmopathy from stable hyperthyroidism, reaching roughly 88% sensitivity and around 81% specificity in cross-validation and 80%/75% in testing. During validation, the model predicted progression to ophthalmopathy a median of approximately 6.5 months ahead of onset, with roughly 65% sensitivity and 72.22% specificity. Most expanded thyroid clonotypes (frequency above 0.001) were also detected in blood, suggesting blood repertoires may reflect thyroid immune responses.

Trimmed from V: 6 bases; trimmed from J: 2 bases; junction bases lacking a gene match: 10. CDR1 and CDR2 are drawn from the germline V gene: SNHLY, FYNNEI. From cysteine to phenylalanine, the CDR3 is 15 amino acids long. The kept DNA is CDR3 alone, 45 bases in frame from the first base. Graves' hyperthyroidism was defined as stable when no progression to ophthalmopathy occurred over 18 months of follow-up. Hyperthyroidism patients were newly diagnosed, had a disease duration of under 2 months, and were aged 18 to 65 years. Any patient with an uncontrolled infection, another autoimmune disease, pregnancy or lactation was excluded. Clinical symptoms, serum thyroxine and TRAb, thyroid ultrasound, and orbital computed tomography formed the basis for the diagnoses. Ficoll-Paque density gradient centrifugation was used to isolate PBMCs from about 9 ml of fresh peripheral blood. Total RNA was extracted with Trizol reagent, and quality was checked on an Agilent 2100 Bioanalyzer.

Amplification of TCR beta CDR3 regions was carried out from RNA transcripts. The first round of RT-PCR for the TCR CDR3 was performed with the HTBI primer set and the Qiagen OneStep RT-PCR kit. Libraries were constructed in a second round of multiplex PCR, after which size selection and purification were carried out. Paired-end sequencing of the libraries was performed with 100 bp reads on an Illumina HiSeq2000. The authors' pipeline ran thus. Raw data were processed with SOAPnuke, discarding reads with adapters, uncalled bases, mean Phred below 15, or no exact constant-primer or identifier match. High-quality paired reads were merged using COPE v1.2.5, and each unique nucleotide sequence was defined as a clonotype. MiTCR v1.1 was used to align the clonotypes against IMGT TRBV, TRBD and TRBJ reference segments. The analysis included only V-J combinations with a frequency above 0.0001, which together covered 98% to 99.2% of the repertoires. The TCS score was defined as the ratio of F50 (clonal expansion) to E x V (chaos), calculated using BLOSUM62-based TCRdist between CDR3 peptides within each V-J. Welch's t-statistics and random forest reduced approximately 520 V-J features to roughly 13, which were used in a naive Bayes classifier (R e1071). Through fastp at Q25 and MiXCR, TCRdb rebuilt clones from the public reads, retaining in-frame beta chains. A single entry per CDR3 protein holds the most common genes and DNA from its merged rows. In this record, the V and J calls reflect TCRdb's handling and not the investigators' own analysis. For this sample the table gives about 740,000 distinct CDR3 sequences, of which around 13% were detected only once. About 10% of the sample belongs to the ten largest clones.

This receptor was identified in a woman aged 18-29 years with Graves' hyperthyroidism. The chain is assembled from TRBV2 and TRBJ2-7; 7 central bases correspond to TRBD2. Sequencing was done on a sample of blood. The CDR3 in this case is CASSPASGIPYEQYF. Read as DNA, the sequence is TGTGCCAGCAGCCCCGCTAGCGGAATTCCCTACGAGCAGTACTTC.